This T cell receptor beta chain is from a study of radiotherapy plus CTLA-4 blockade in lung cancer. Overall study findings and caveats: TCR clones originating in tumors grew in number in blood after radiotherapy plus ipilimumab.

Chemo-refractory metastatic non-small-cell lung cancer patients were treated with focal radiation plus CTLA-4 blockade with ipilimumab. A note on this clone: The target antigen is unknown.

TCRdb's copy holds only in-frame clones and misses some; the assay was immunoSEQ multiplex PCR. The profile covers tens of thousands of clones, with more than 65% appearing a single time and 2.5% to 4% taken by the ten largest. Specimen: peripheral blood, collected from a patient treated with radiotherapy plus ipilimumab. The origin of this receptor is a human donor with non-small cell lung cancer who had a partial response to radiotherapy plus ipilimumab.

CDR3 sequence reads: CASSLYTRQGSNYGYTF. DNA of the CDR3: TGTGCCAGCAGTTTATATACCAGGCAGGGCTCTAACTATGGCTACACCTTC. The rearrangement joins TRBV28 to TRBJ1-2; maybe TRBD1 (5 bases). Germline-derived CDR1 and CDR2 are MDHEN and SYDVKM. CDR3 size: 17 residues. Trimming left V 1 base short and J 0 bases short, with 15 bases between.